A selection of T cell receptor beta chains follows, all from one sample in a study of T-cell reconstitution after alpha-beta-depleted transplantation in children. TCRdb re-derived calls from the PCR reads in MiXCR, one entry per CDR3 protein. Found here are 400,000 to 500,000 distinct CDR3 sequences, roughly 11% of them singletons; the top ten hold over 4.5%. The sample here was PBMCs from the stem cell graft donor, taken from the stem cell graft. The receptors stem from a human donor who donated a stem cell graft to a child with acute myeloid leukemia. CDR3s include the opening cysteine and the closing phenylalanine or tryptophan. The D gene is left open where the match is weak. Rows give clone size only sometimes, using once, few, many, or a class for an expanded clone.

j_call | clone_size | d_call | v_call | cdr3_aa | cdr3_nt
TRBJ1-2 | many | NA | TRBV12-3/TRBV12-4 | CASSGRTYGYTF | TGTGCCAGCAGCGGACGGACCTATGGCTACACCTTC
TRBJ2-1 | few | TRBD2 | TRBV27 | CASSPLTSGSGGEQFF | TGTGCCAGCAGCCCCCTGACTAGCGGGAGTGGGGGTGAGCAGTTCTTC
TRBJ2-3 | many | NA | TRBV7-8 | CASSVTRSGTDTQYF | TGTGCCAGCAGCGTCACACGGTCGGGCACAGATACGCAGTATTTT
TRBJ2-5 | NA | NA | TRBV18 | CASSPILETQYF | TGTGCCAGCTCACCAATATTAGAGACCCAGTACTTC
TRBJ2-2 | many | NA | TRBV29-1 | CSAVSASPGELFF | TGCAGCGCCGTCAGCGCATCCCCCGGGGAGCTGTTTTTT
TRBJ1-5 | NA | NA | TRBV20-1 | CSTNHGSNQPQHF | TGCAGTACTAACCATGGGAGCAATCAGCCCCAGCATTTT
TRBJ2-5 | NA | NA | TRBV7-9 | CASSFPPAETQYF | TGTGCCAGCAGCTTCCCCCCGGCAGAGACCCAGTACTTC
TRBJ2-3 | NA | TRBD2 | TRBV20-1 | CCARVISGSVGTDTQYF | TGCTGCGCTAGAGTCATTAGCGGGAGCGTGGGCACAGATACGCAGTATTTT
TRBJ2-1 | NA | TRBD2 | TRBV10-3 | CAIKLAGDYNEQFF | TGTGCCATCAAACTAGCGGGAGACTACAATGAGCAGTTCTTC
TRBJ2-6 | many | NA | TRBV4-1 | CASTQEPAGANVLTF | TGCGCCAGCACCCAAGAGCCTGCTGGGGCCAACGTCCTGACTTTC
TRBJ1-3 | many | TRBD1 | TRBV12-3/TRBV12-4 | CASSPQGAGNTIYF | TGTGCCAGCAGTCCCCAGGGGGCTGGAAACACCATATATTTT
TRBJ2-1 | NA | NA | TRBV5-1 | CASSPGDNNNEQFF | TGCGCCAGCAGCCCCGGGGACAACAACAATGAGCAGTTCTTC
TRBJ2-5 | few | TRBD1 | TRBV29-1 | CSADRGETQYF | TGCAGCGCCGACAGGGGTGAGACCCAGTACTTC
TRBJ1-4 | few | NA | TRBV6-1 | CASTRRGAVGEKLFF | TGTGCCAGCACCCGAAGGGGGGCAGTGGGTGAAAAACTGTTTTTT
TRBJ2-7 | few | NA | TRBV27 | CASSLKYPDLYEQYF | TGTGCCAGCAGTTTAAAGTACCCTGACCTCTACGAGCAGTACTTC
TRBJ1-1 | few | NA | TRBV6-5 | CASSYVPLGNTEAFF | TGTGCCAGCAGTTACGTCCCCTTGGGGAACACTGAAGCTTTCTTT
TRBJ2-4 | many | NA | TRBV7-8 | CASSARRPGRTIKNIQYF | TGTGCCAGCAGCGCCCGCCGTCCCGGGCGCACCATCAAAAACATTCAGTACTTC